The entry below describes one T cell receptor (beta chain). The antigen remains unidentified. Naive CD8 isolation took CD45RO-negative cells positively selected for CCR7 and excluded terminally differentiated effector memory CD45RA+ cells. Profiled with immunoSEQ multiplex PCR; TCRdb holds only in-frame clones, not every one. The repertoire holds a few million clones, with about 93% as singletons. These data originate in a study of shared clonotypes between healthy human individuals. Study-wide results and caveats: The study drew on few donors, limiting represented genetic and exposure-history diversity.

Trimming took off 7 bases at V and 0 bases at J, with 7 bases between the two ends. The CDR3 loop spans 13 amino acids. Germline CDR1 SEHNR, CDR2 FQNEAQ (reference sequence). The clonotype comes from a man aged 18 to 29 in good health. Some clones in this sample may be carry-over from other donors' samples. The V and J genes are TRBV7-9 and TRBJ2-4, with D possibly being TRBD1 (5 bases). The sample was naive CD8+ T cells from PBMCs. CDR3 in DNA: TGTGCCAGCACCGACAGAGCCAAAAACATTCAGTACTTC. It encodes CASTDRAKNIQYF. The full variable domain, completed using reference TRBV7-9 and TRBJ2-4, is DTGVSQNPRHKITKRGQNVTFRCDPISEHNRLYWYRQTLGQGPEFLTYFQNEAQLEKSRLLSDRFSAERPKGSFSTLEIQRTEQGDSAMYLCASTDRAKNIQYFGAGTRLSVL.